The clone carrying this T cell receptor beta chain was counted only a few times. The data originate from a study of identical twins. TCRdb analysed the 5' RACE reads with MiXCR anew, one entry per CDR3 protein. The data contain 600,000 to 800,000 distinct CDR3 sequences, 21% of them singletons. The CDR3 is 15 amino acids. Trimming shortened V by 3 bases and J by 0 bases, and 12 bases separated the two germline ends. Germline CDR1 reads MNHEY; CDR2 reads SMNVEV (reference sequence). These data were also filed under a second study, of T cells expressing NK-cell markers. That investigation notes: Obtained from sorted CD3+CD56+NKG2C+, CD3+CD56+NKG2C- and CD3+CD56-NKG2C+ T cells were the TCR beta repertoires. Of the CD8+ T cells in 5 to 7 donors, roughly 1.0-7.5% belonged to dominant NKG2C+ clonotypes. What remained unclear was the HCMV specificity of expanded NKG2C+ T cell clones.

Sequencing was done on a sample of PBMCs. This receptor was obtained from a woman aged 18-29 years in good health. This chain links TRBV27 with TRBJ2-7; tentatively, D is TRBD1 or TRBD2 (5 bases each). The CDR3 here is CASSFKGRSSYEQYF. The CDR3 region has the DNA TGTGCCAGCAGTTTTAAGGGACGGAGCTCCTACGAGCAGTACTTC.